The entry below describes one T cell receptor (beta chain). The antigen remains unidentified. V was clipped by 3 bases and J by 1 base, with 10 bases between them. Germline CDR1 is SEHNR and CDR2 is FQNEAQ (reference sequence). The CDR3 is made up of 15 amino acids. This sample was included in a study of T-cell reconstitution after alpha-beta-depleted transplantation in children. It was with unique molecular identifiers that the TCRbeta library was prepared. TCRdb ran MiXCR on the PCR reads and lists one entry per CDR3 protein. The data hold roughly 310,000 distinct CDR3 sequences, with more than 20% observed a single time. Study observations and caveats: Surviving recipient cells, namely T cells and thymic progenitors, were the source of high day-60 TCRbeta diversity in some patients. Where alpha-beta T cells came from about two months after transplant was reportedly several hundred expanded graft clones. Most T-cell counts and diversity one year after the transplant came from T cells that were newly produced.

The rearrangement joins TRBV7-9 to TRBJ2-1, with TRBD2 as a possible D gene (5 bases). Source: PBMCs, mostly from graft donor cells, taken 180 days after TCRalphabeta/CD19-depleted stem cell transplant. The clonotype was recovered from a male patient younger than 18 who had a stem cell transplant for acute lymphoblastic leukemia, so the T cells may come from the graft donor. The CDR3 DNA reads as TGTGCCAGCAGCTTCGTGCTAGCTTCCTACAATGAGCAGTTCTTC. Its translation: CASSFVLASYNEQFF.